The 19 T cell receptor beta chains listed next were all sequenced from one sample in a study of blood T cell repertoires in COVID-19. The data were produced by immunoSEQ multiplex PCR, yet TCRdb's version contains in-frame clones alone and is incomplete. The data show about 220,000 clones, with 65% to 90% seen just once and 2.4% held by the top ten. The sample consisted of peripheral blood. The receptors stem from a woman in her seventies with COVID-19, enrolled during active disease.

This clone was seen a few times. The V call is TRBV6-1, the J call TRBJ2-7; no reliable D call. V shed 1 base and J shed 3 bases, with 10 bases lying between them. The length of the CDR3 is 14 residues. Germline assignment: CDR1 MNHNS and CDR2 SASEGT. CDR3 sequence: CASSEVGNIYEQYF. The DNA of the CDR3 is TGTGCCAGCAGTGAAGTCGGTAATATCTACGAGCAGTACTTC.

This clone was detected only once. This CDR3 is CASSFKRGDSYEQYF. CDR3 DNA: TGTGCCAGCAGCTTTAAGCGGGGGGATTCCTACGAGCAGTACTTC. The V gene is TRBV5-4, the J gene TRBJ2-7; 9 nucleotides agree with TRBD2. Germline lookup yields CDR1 SGHNT and CDR2 YYREEE (reference sequence). This CDR3 has 15 amino acids. Trimming at V came to 2 bases and at J to 1 base, leaving 4 bases not matched to a gene.

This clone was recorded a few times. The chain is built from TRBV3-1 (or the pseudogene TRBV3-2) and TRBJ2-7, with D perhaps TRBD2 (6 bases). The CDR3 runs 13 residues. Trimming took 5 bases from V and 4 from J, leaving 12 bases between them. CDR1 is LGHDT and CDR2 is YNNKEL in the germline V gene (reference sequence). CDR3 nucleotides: TGTGCCAGCAGCTCCAAGGGGAGGTACGAGCAGTACTTC. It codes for CASSSKGRYEQYF.

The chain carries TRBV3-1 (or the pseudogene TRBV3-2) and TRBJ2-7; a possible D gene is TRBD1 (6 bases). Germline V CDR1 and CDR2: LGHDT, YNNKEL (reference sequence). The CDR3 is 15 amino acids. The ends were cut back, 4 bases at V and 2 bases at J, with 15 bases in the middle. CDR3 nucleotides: TGTGCCAGCAGCCCAAGGACAGAAATAACCTACGAGCAGTACTTC. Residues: CASSPRTEITYEQYF.

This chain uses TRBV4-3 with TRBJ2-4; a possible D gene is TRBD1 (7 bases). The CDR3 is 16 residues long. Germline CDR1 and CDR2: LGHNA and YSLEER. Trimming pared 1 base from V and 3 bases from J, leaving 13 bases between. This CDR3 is CASSQVAGGSKNIQYF. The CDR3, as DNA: TGCGCCAGCAGCCAAGTGGCAGGGGGGAGCAAAAACATTCAGTACTTC.

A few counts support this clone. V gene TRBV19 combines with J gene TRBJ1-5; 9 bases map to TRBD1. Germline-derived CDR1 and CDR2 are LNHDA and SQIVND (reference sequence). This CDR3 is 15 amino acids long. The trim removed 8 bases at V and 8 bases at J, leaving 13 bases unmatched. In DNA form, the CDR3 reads TGTGCCAGTGCACAGGGGGCCGGCCTCCACGAGCCCCAGCATTTT. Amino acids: CASAQGAGLHEPQHF.

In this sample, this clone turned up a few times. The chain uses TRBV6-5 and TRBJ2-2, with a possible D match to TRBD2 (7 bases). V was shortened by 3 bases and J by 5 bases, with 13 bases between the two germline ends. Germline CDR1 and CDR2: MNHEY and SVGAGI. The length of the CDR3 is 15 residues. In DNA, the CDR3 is TGTGCCAGCAGTTATGTGAAGGGGGGGACCGGGGAGCTGTTTTTT. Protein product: CASSYVKGGTGELFF.

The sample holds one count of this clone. The CDR3 region is CASSDIGLAGAKNIQYF. DNA for the CDR3: TGTGCCAGCAGTGATATAGGACTAGCGGGAGCCAAAAACATTCAGTACTTC. The chain couples TRBV2 to TRBJ2-4; 11 nucleotides align to TRBD2. This CDR3 has 17 residues. The germline V gene encodes CDR1 SNHLY and CDR2 FYNNEI. The junction had 4 bases not matched to a gene; V was cut back by 3 bases and J by 0 bases.

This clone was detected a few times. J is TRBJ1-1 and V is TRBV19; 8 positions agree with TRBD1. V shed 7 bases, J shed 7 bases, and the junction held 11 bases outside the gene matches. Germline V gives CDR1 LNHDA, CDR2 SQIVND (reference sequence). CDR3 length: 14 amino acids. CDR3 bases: TGTGCCAGTACCCCATTGGGACAGGCTCGTGAAGCTTTCTTT. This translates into CASTPLGQAREAFF.

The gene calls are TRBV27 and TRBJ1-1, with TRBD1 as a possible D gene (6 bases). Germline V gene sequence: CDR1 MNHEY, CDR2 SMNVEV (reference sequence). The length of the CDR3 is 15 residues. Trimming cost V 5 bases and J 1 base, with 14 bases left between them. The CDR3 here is CASSLAGTKNTEAFF. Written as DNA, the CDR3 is TGTGCCAGCAGTCTAGCCGGGACAAAGAACACTGAAGCTTTCTTT.

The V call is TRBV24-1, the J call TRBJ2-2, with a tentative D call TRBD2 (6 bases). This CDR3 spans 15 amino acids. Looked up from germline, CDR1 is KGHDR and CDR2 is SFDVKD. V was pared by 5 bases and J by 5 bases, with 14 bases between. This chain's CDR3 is CATSAGVSGTGELFF. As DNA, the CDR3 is TGTGCCACCAGTGCGGGGGTTTCGGGGACCGGGGAGCTGTTTTTT.

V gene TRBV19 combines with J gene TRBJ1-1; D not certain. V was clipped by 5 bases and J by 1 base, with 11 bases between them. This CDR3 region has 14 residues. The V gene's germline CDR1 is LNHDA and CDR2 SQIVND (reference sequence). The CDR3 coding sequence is TGTGCCAGTAGTTGGGCAGGCAAGAACACTGAAGCTTTCTTT. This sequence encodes CASSWAGKNTEAFF. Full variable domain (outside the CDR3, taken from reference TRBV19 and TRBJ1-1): DGGITQSPKYLFRKEGQNVTLSCEQNLNHDAMYWYRQDPGQGLRLIYYSQIVNDFQKGDIAEGYSVSREKKESFPLTVTSAQKNPTAFYLCASSWAGKNTEAFFGQGTRLTVV.

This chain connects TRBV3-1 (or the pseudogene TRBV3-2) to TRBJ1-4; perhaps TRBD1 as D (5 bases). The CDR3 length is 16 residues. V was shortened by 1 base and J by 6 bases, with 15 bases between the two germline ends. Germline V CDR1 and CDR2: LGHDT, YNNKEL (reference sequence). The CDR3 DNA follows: TGTGCCAGCAGCCAAGTTCCGGGTCTGGGGCATGAAAAACTGTTTTTT. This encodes CASSQVPGLGHEKLFF.

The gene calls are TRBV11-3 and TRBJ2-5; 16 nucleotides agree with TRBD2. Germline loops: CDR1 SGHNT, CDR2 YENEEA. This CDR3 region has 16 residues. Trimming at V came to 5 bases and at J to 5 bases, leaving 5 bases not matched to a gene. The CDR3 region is CASSQGLAGGRETQYF. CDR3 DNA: TGTGCCAGCAGCCAGGGACTAGCGGGGGGGCGGGAGACCCAGTACTTC.

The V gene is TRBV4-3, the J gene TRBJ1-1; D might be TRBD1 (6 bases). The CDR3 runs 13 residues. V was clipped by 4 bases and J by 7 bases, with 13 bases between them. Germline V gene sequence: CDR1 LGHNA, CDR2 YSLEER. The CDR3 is CASSRTGQGEAFF. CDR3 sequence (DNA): TGCGCCAGCAGCCGTACGGGACAAGGTGAAGCTTTCTTT.

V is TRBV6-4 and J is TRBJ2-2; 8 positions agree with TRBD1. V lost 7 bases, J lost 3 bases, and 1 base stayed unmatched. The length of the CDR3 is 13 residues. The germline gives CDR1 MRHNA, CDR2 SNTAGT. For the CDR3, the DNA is TGTGCCAGCATGGACAGGGACACCGGGGAGCTGTTTTTT. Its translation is CASMDRDTGELFF.

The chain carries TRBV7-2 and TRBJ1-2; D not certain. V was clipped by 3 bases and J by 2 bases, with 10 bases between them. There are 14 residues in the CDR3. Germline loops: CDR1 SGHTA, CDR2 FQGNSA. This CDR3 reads CASSLGSINYGYTF. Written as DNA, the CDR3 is TGTGCCAGCAGCTTGGGCAGCATCAACTATGGCTACACCTTC.

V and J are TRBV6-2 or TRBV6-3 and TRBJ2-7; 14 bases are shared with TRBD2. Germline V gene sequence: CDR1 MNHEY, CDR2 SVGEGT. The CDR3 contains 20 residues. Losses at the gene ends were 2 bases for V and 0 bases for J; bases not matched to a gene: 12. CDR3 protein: CASSYPGGTSGGPPSYEQYF. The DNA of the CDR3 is TGTGCCAGCAGTTACCCGGGGGGGACTAGCGGGGGACCACCCTCCTACGAGCAGTACTTC.

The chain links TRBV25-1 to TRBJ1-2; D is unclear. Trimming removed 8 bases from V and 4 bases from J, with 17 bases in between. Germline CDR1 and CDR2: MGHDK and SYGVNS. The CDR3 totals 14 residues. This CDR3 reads CASSRLQGSYGYTF. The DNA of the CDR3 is TGTGCCAGCTCACGACTCCAAGGATCCTATGGCTACACCTTC.